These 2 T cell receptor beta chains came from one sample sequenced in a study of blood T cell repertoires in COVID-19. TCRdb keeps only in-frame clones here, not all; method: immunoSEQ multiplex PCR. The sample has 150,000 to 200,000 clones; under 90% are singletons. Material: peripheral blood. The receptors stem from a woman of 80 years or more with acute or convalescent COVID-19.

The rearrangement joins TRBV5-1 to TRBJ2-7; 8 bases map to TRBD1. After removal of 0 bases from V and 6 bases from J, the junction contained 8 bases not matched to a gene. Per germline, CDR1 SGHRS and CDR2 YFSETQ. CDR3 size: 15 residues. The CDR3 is CASSLGAGGSGEQYF. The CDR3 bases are TGCGCCAGCAGCTTGGGGGCAGGGGGCTCAGGCGAGCAGTACTTC.

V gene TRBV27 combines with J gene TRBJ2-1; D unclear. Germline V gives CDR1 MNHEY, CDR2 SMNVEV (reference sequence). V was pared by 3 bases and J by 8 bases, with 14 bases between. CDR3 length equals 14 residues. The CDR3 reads CASSFTSSLDEQFF. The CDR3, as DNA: TGTGCCAGCAGTTTCACGAGTTCCTTGGATGAGCAGTTCTTC.